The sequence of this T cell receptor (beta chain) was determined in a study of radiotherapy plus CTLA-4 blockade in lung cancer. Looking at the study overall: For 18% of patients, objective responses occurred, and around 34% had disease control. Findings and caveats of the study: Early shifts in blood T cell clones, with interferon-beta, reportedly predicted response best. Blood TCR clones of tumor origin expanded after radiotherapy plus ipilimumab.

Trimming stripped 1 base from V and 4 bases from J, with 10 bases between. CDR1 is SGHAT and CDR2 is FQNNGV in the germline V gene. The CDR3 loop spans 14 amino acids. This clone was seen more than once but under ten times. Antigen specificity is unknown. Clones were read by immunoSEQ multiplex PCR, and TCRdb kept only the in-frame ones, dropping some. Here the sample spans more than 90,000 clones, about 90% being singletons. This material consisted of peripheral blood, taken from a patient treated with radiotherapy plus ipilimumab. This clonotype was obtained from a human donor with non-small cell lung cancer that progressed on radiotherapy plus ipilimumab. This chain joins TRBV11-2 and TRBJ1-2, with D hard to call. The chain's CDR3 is CASSLGPQIYGYTF. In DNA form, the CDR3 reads TGTGCCAGCAGCTTAGGGCCCCAGATCTATGGCTACACCTTC.